These 12 T cell receptor beta chains share one sample of origin, sequenced in a study of tumor and adjacent non-tumor tissue in lung cancer. A modified ARM-PCR protocol with three rounds of nested PCR amplified TCRbeta. TCRdb reprocessed the multiplex PCR reads with MiXCR, giving one entry per CDR3 protein. The data contain roughly 70,000 distinct CDR3 sequences, 55% to 70% of them seen just once; the ten biggest clones take up 25% to 30%. No cell sorting was done before RNA was extracted from the tissue. The normal lung tissue was taken more than 3 cm from the tumor edge. Sample: distant non-tumor lung tissue. These receptors originate from a woman in her forties or fifties with non-small cell lung cancer.

This clonotype has a single count. The chain links TRBV11-2 to TRBJ2-1, with TRBD2 matching over 10 bases. This CDR3 is built from 15 residues. Germline CDR1 reads SGHAT; CDR2 reads FQNNGV. The CDR3 region has the DNA TGTGCTAGCTGTTTAGGACTAGCGGAGTACAATGAGCAGTTCTTC. This codes for CASCLGLAEYNEQFF. The full variable domain, in which reference TRBV11-2 and TRBJ2-1 provide the parts outside the CDR3, is EAGVAQSPRYKIIEKRQSVAFWCNPISGHATLYWYQQILGQGPKLLIQFQNNGVVDDSQLPKDRFSAERLKGVDSTLKIQPAKLEDSAVYLCASCLGLAEYNEQFFGPGTRLTVL.

In the case of this clonotype: This sequence may be a read error, since a much larger clone differs from it by one base. The genes are TRBV6-1 and TRBJ1-5, with no clear D. Trimming shortened V by 3 bases and J by 6 bases, and 15 bases separated the two germline ends. The CDR3 extends over 15 amino acids. Germline assignment: CDR1 MNHNS and CDR2 SASEGT. The CDR3 DNA reads as TGTGCCAGCAGTGACCGGATAGGCCCCACTCAGCCCCAGCATTTT. The encoded protein is CASSDRIGPTQPQHF.

This clonotype showed up many times. The V and J genes are TRBV20-1 and TRBJ2-5; D uncertain. V lost 1 base to trimming and J lost 4 bases, with 1 base between them. This CDR3 has 10 residues. CDR1 and CDR2 from the germline V gene are DFQATT and SNEGSKA (reference sequence). CDR3 sequence reads: CSARGETQYF. CDR3 DNA: TGCAGTGCTAGAGGAGAGACCCAGTACTTC.

This clonotype has only one observation. A much larger clone sits a single nucleotide away, making a read error possible. The V gene is TRBV4-1, the J gene TRBJ2-1; no definite D call. The CDR3 is 16 residues long. Between the trimmed V and J ends, which lost 7 bases and 4 bases, there was a span of 20 bases. Germline V gene data show CDR1 as MGHRA and CDR2 as YSYEKL. The CDR3 here is CASNQDRGWLYNEQFF. The CDR3 nucleotides are TGCGCCAGCAACCAGGATCGTGGTTGGCTTTACAATGAGCAGTTCTTC.

As regards this clonotype: A junction end diverges from the germline sequence, so it may reflect a read error. V usage is TRBV6-5 and J usage is TRBJ2-2; D is possibly TRBD1 or TRBD2 (5 bases each). There are 13 residues in the CDR3. The germline V gene has CDR1 MNHEY and CDR2 SVGAGI. DNA of the CDR3: TGTACCAGCACCCCCGGTGGGGCCGGGGAGCTGTTCTTC. As protein: CTSTPGGAGELFF.

This clonotype has ten or more counts. The V and J genes are TRBV20-1 and TRBJ1-5; no reliable D call. Germline loops: CDR1 DFQATT, CDR2 SNEGSKA (reference sequence). This CDR3 spans 13 amino acids. Trimming removed 4 bases from V and 4 bases from J, with 11 bases in between. The CDR3, as DNA: TGCAGTGCTACGCGCGGAGGGAATCAGCCCCAGCATTTT. Protein: CSATRGGNQPQHF.

There are many counts of this clonotype. The gene calls are TRBV7-3 and TRBJ2-7, with 11 bases that match TRBD2. J lost 1 base, V lost 6 bases, and 8 bases had no gene match. Germline CDR1 is SGHTA and CDR2 is FQGTGA. CDR3 length: 16 amino acids. This CDR3 is CASRPSTSGGSYEQYF. In DNA, the CDR3 is TGTGCCAGCAGACCAAGTACTAGCGGGGGATCCTACGAGCAGTACTTC.

Concerning this clonotype itself: At one end, the junction sequence differs from germline, possibly due to a read error. This chain links TRBV20-1 with TRBJ2-3; 10 nucleotides agree with TRBD2. Germline assignment: CDR1 DFQATT and CDR2 SNEGSKA (reference sequence). The length of the CDR3 is 14 residues. The CDR3 DNA follows: TGCAGTGCTCACAGCGGGAGGGTGACAGATGCGCAGTATTTT. This sequence encodes CSAHSGRVTDAQYF.

This clonotype turned up a few times. This sequence may be a read error, since a much larger clone differs from it by one base. V is TRBV20-1 and J is TRBJ1-5; no definite D call. This CDR3 comprises 12 residues. Germline assignment: CDR1 DFQATT and CDR2 SNEGSKA (reference sequence). V lost 3 bases to trimming and J lost 11 bases, with 14 bases between them. The CDR3 region is CSASGSQQSQHF. The CDR3 DNA follows: TGCAGTGCTAGTGGGAGTCAACAGTCCCAGCATTTT.

In regard to this clonotype: One end of the junction varies from germline; a read error may be responsible. The chain employs TRBV4-2 and TRBJ1-1; D is undetermined. Germline lookup yields CDR1 LGHNA and CDR2 YNFKEQ. This CDR3 region has 13 residues. The DNA for the CDR3 is TGTGCCAGCAGCCAGGATCAGCCCAGAGAAGTTTTCTTT. It yields the protein CASSQDQPREVFF.

CDR3 nucleotides: TGTGCCAGCAGCACTATAGGGCACGCTTACAATGAGCAGTTCTTC. This translates into CASSTIGHAYNEQFF. This chain uses TRBV11-2 with TRBJ2-1; D unresolved. CDR1 and CDR2 (germline): SGHAT, FQNNGV. Trimming removed 5 bases at V and 4 bases at J, with 15 bases between. The length of the CDR3 is 15 residues.

The chain is built from TRBV11-2 and TRBJ2-1; D gene unclear. The CDR3 totals 13 residues. V was trimmed by 5 bases and J by 8 bases, leaving 13 bases between them. CDR1 and CDR2 from the germline V gene are SGHAT and FQNNGV. CDR3 amino acids: CASSLNNNDEQFF. The CDR3, as DNA: TGTGCCAGCAGCCTAAATAACAACGATGAGCAGTTCTTC.